What follows are 9 T cell receptor beta chains derived from one specimen sequenced in a study of cytomegalovirus exposure and HLA in healthy donors. This PCR relied on a set of 60 Vbeta primers and 13 Jbeta primers. Assay: immunoSEQ multiplex PCR; the TCRdb copy retains only in-frame clones and omits some. The table includes 120,000 or so clones, about 74% detected once. Sequenced input: PBMCs. Source of these receptors: a woman between 45 and 65 years old in good health and CMV-seropositive.

This clone has more than one count but fewer than ten. CDR3 DNA: TGTGCCAGCAGCCCCCCAGCGGGGGCCGAAGAGACCCAGTACTTC. Its translation: CASSPPAGAEETQYF. The chain has TRBV5-4 and TRBJ2-5; 8 nucleotides agree with TRBD2. V shed 4 bases and J 3 bases; nucleotides not matched to a gene: 8. Germline assignment: CDR1 SGHNT and CDR2 YYREEE (reference sequence). The CDR3 is 15 residues long.

In this sample, this clone turned up a few times. This chain links TRBV19 with TRBJ1-1, with TRBD1 identical over 8 bases. The germline V gene has CDR1 LNHDA and CDR2 SQIVND (reference sequence). V gave up 7 bases and J gave up 3 bases; unmatched junction bases: 22. The CDR3 totals 19 residues. DNA of the CDR3: TGTGCCAGTAATTACGGACCTCTCCGGACAGGGAGAGTGGACACTGAAGCTTTCTTT. Residues: CASNYGPLRTGRVDTEAFF.

The rearrangement links TRBV19 to TRBJ1-6; D might be TRBD1 (6 bases). The V gene lost 1 base and the J gene lost 1 base, with 11 bases spanning the gap. Germline CDR1 reads LNHDA; CDR2 reads SQIVND (reference sequence). The CDR3 sequence is 17 residues long. The CDR3 sequence is CASSIAQGGSYNSPLHF. The CDR3 DNA follows: TGTGCCAGTAGTATAGCACAGGGTGGATCCTATAATTCACCCCTCCACTTT.

This chain uses TRBV5-4 with TRBJ2-5; 7 nucleotides agree with TRBD2. The CDR3 sequence is 14 residues long. Trimming at V came to 2 bases and at J to 5 bases, leaving 6 bases not matched to a gene. Germline CDR1 is SGHNT and CDR2 is YYREEE (reference sequence). The CDR3 loop is CASSLAGPGETQYF. In nucleotides, the CDR3 is TGTGCCAGCAGCTTAGCGGGGCCGGGGGAGACCCAGTACTTC. Based on the CDR3 plus reference TRBV5-4 and TRBJ2-5, the full variable domain is ETGVTQSPTHLIKTRGQQVTLRCSSQSGHNTVSWYQQALGQGPQFIFQYYREEENGRGNFPPRFSGLQFPNYSSELNVNALELDDSALYLCASSLAGPGETQYFGPGTRLLVL.

This chain uses TRBV5-6 with TRBJ2-1; 7 bases map to TRBD1. Germline CDR1 is SGHDT and CDR2 is YYEEEE. Trimming removed 4 bases from V and 2 bases from J; junction bases left unmatched: 3. The CDR3 totals 14 residues. The CDR3, as DNA: TGTGCCAGCAGCCTGACAGGGCCCTACAATGAGCAGTTCTTC. This encodes CASSLTGPYNEQFF.

This chain joins TRBV2 and TRBJ2-5; 8 nucleotides agree with TRBD2. The J call may be faulty, since TRBJ2-7 better matches the DNA end. Germline V lookup: CDR1 SNHLY, CDR2 FYNNEI. This CDR3 has 15 amino acids. The CDR3 loop is CASSGERGFSYEQYF. CDR3 sequence (DNA): TGTGCCAGCAGTGGGGAGCGGGGGTTCTCCTACGAGCAGTACTTC.

The V and J genes are TRBV28 and TRBJ1-5; TRBD1 aligns across 9 bases. CDR1 and CDR2 from the germline V gene are MDHEN and SYDVKM. Trimming took 1 base from V and 7 from J; bases not matched to a gene: 11. There are 17 residues in the CDR3. The CDR3 DNA is TGTGCCAGCAGTTTATATTTCGGGACAGGGACAGGGCAGCCCCAGCATTTT. Translating it yields CASSLYFGTGTGQPQHF.

V is TRBV4-2 and J is TRBJ2-7, with a weak D call TRBD1 (6 bases). V was clipped by 3 bases and J by 3 bases, with 18 bases between them. This CDR3 spans 16 amino acids. Germline V gene lookup returns CDR1 LGHNA and CDR2 YNFKEQ. The CDR3 DNA reads TGTGCCAGCAGCCAGAACTCACAGGGTTCCCTCTACGAGCAGTACTTC. This gives the protein CASSQNSQGSLYEQYF.

The rearrangement links TRBV2 to TRBJ2-3; 12 bases map to TRBD1. Looked up from germline, CDR1 is SNHLY and CDR2 is FYNNEI. This CDR3 is built from 15 residues. With 3 bases clipped from V and 7 bases from J, the junction kept 5 bases outside the gene matches. As DNA, the CDR3 is TGTGCCAGCAGTGAGGGACAGGGGGCGGCGAATACGCAGTATTTT. Protein sequence: CASSEGQGAANTQYF.